A single sample gave rise to the 18 T cell receptor beta chains below, sequenced in a study of PD-1 blockade in classical Hodgkin lymphoma. Stated time point: cycle 4 day 1 (C4D1), after 5 to 7 weeks of nivolumab. Each patient experienced a relapse that followed autologous stem cell transplantation, and brentuximab vedotin exposure varied. Using magnetic negative selection, the CD4+ T cells were separated out of thawed PBMCs. Using immunoSEQ multiplex PCR, the repertoire was profiled, and TCRdb retains in-frame clones only, with some absent. Of fewer than 25,000 clones listed, roughly 85% are singletons. Source: CD4+ T cells from blood, taken before the fourth cycle of nivolumab. The receptors shown here come from a human donor with classical Hodgkin lymphoma.

The chain links TRBV10-1 to TRBJ2-1, with D uncertain. CDR3 length: 13 amino acids. CDR1 is WNHNN and CDR2 is SYGVQD in the germline V gene (reference sequence). Trimming stripped 2 bases from V and 5 bases from J, with 7 bases between. The CDR3 region is CASSETINNEQFF. CDR3 DNA sequence: TGCGCCAGCAGTGAGACCATAAACAATGAGCAGTTCTTC.

The chain combines TRBV18 with TRBJ2-2, with 8 nucleotides matching TRBD2. The J segment lost 0 bases and the V segment lost 4 bases, leaving 7 bases of the junction unmatched. Germline CDR1 and CDR2: KGHSH and LQKENI. This CDR3 has 17 residues. The CDR3 sequence is CASSLAGPGSNTGELFF. CDR3 nucleotide sequence: TGTGCCAGCTCACTAGCGGGACCCGGTTCGAACACCGGGGAGCTGTTTTTT.

The chain is built from TRBV18 and TRBJ2-5, with D perhaps matching TRBD1 (6 bases). Deletions cut 5 bases from V and 5 bases from J, with 12 bases between. There are 13 residues in the CDR3. Germline CDR1 and CDR2: KGHSH and LQKENI. CDR3 sequence: CASSTGTKETQYF. Here the CDR3 DNA reads TGTGCCAGCTCAACTGGGACAAAGGAGACCCAGTACTTC.

V and J are TRBV4-1 and TRBJ1-1; the D gene is possibly TRBD1 (6 bases). Germline V gene data show CDR1 as MGHRA and CDR2 as YSYEKL. V lost 6 bases and J 0 bases, leaving 11 bases between the germline ends. CDR3 length: 14 residues. Written as DNA, the CDR3 is TGCGCCAGCAGAAGGGGGGATATGAACACTGAAGCTTTCTTT. It encodes CASRRGDMNTEAFF.

J is TRBJ2-1 and V is TRBV5-1; D gene uncertain. Per the germline V gene, CDR1 is SGHRS and CDR2 is YFSETQ. The CDR3 contains 11 residues. V was shortened by 0 bases and J by 9 bases, with 4 bases between the two germline ends. The CDR3 is CASSLGFEQFF. CDR3 DNA sequence: TGCGCCAGCAGCTTGGGCTTTGAGCAGTTCTTC.

The genes are TRBV6-1 and TRBJ1-1; D is unresolved. Trimming took 6 bases from V and 0 from J, leaving 14 bases between them. The germline CDR1 and CDR2 sequences are MNHNS and SASEGT. The CDR3 is made up of 15 amino acids. The CDR3 region is CASRLVGLMNTEAFF. The DNA for the CDR3 is TGTGCCAGCAGACTAGTAGGGTTGATGAACACTGAAGCTTTCTTT.

A single count supports this clone. The chain carries TRBV28 and TRBJ2-6; D gene uncertain. The length of the CDR3 is 14 residues. Trimming left V 7 bases short and J 0 bases short, with 7 bases between. Per the germline V gene, CDR1 is MDHEN and CDR2 is SYDVKM. The CDR3 nucleotides read TGTGCCAGCATGCAAGGCTCTGGGGCCAACGTCCTGACTTTC. Translated, it gives CASMQGSGANVLTF.

This clone was recorded only once. The chain joins TRBV7-2 to TRBJ2-7, with a weak D call TRBD2 (5 bases). The CDR3 has 14 amino acids. Germline V gene lookup returns CDR1 SGHTA and CDR2 FQGNSA. Trimming pared 1 base from V and 5 bases from J, leaving 12 bases between. CDR3 residues: CASSLDGGSHEQYF. CDR3 nucleotides: TGTGCCAGCAGCTTAGATGGCGGGTCCCACGAGCAGTACTTC.

The rearrangement uses TRBV27 and TRBJ2-3; a possible D gene is TRBD2 (6 bases). The ends were cut back, 3 bases at V and 1 base at J, with 14 bases in the middle. This CDR3 has 16 amino acids. Germline CDR1 is MNHEY and CDR2 is SMNVEV (reference sequence). CDR3 in amino acids: CASSFVQGLGTDTQYF. DNA for the CDR3: TGTGCCAGCAGTTTCGTTCAGGGACTGGGCACAGATACGCAGTATTTT.

This chain uses TRBV6-1 with TRBJ2-1; 8 nucleotides line up with TRBD2. The germline V gene encodes CDR1 MNHNS and CDR2 SASEGT. This CDR3 contains 14 residues. Trimming removed 7 bases from V and 1 base from J; junction bases left unmatched: 3. CDR3 nucleotides: TGTGCCAGCAAAGTAGCGGGATCCTACAATGAGCAGTTCTTC. Protein product: CASKVAGSYNEQFF.

The chain joins TRBV19 to TRBJ1-6; weak D call: TRBD1 (5 bases). Trimming removed 2 bases at V and 6 bases at J, with 14 bases between. The CDR3 extends over 16 amino acids. From germline, CDR1 is LNHDA and CDR2 SQIVND (reference sequence). CDR3 protein: CASSIRAGIGNSPLHF. The CDR3 coding sequence is TGTGCCAGTAGTATAAGGGCAGGGATAGGTAATTCACCCCTCCACTTT.

The chain couples TRBV18 to TRBJ2-7; tentatively, D is TRBD2 (6 bases). In germline, CDR1 is KGHSH, CDR2 LQKENI. V was trimmed by 5 bases and J by 0 bases, leaving 8 bases between them. This CDR3 has 13 residues. Here the CDR3 reads CASSAGSSYEQYF. CDR3 DNA: TGTGCCAGCTCAGCGGGAAGCTCCTACGAGCAGTACTTC.

The J gene is TRBJ1-1, the V gene TRBV4-2; unclear D gene. Germline CDR1 reads LGHNA; CDR2 reads YNFKEQ. The CDR3 spans 16 residues. V dropped 0 bases and J dropped 0 bases, with 11 bases sitting between them. Written as DNA, the CDR3 is TGTGCCAGCAGCCAAGATGAGGCCAGTTTGAACACTGAAGCTTTCTTT. Residues: CASSQDEASLNTEAFF.

The chain joins TRBV18 to TRBJ2-3, with 8 bases fitting TRBD1. J gave up 2 bases and V 3 bases, and 4 bases lay outside the gene matches. Germline-derived CDR1 and CDR2 are KGHSH and LQKENI. The CDR3 runs to 15 residues. CDR3 region: CASSPRTGNTDTQYF. The CDR3, as DNA: TGTGCCAGCTCACCGAGGACAGGGAACACAGATACGCAGTATTTT. Supplemented by reference TRBV18 and TRBJ2-3, the full variable domain reads NAGVMQNPRHLVRRRGQEARLRCSPMKGHSHVYWYRQLPEEGLKFMVYLQKENIIDESGMPKERFSAEFPKEGPSILRIQQVVRGDSAAYFCASSPRTGNTDTQYFGPGTRLTVL.

The chain joins TRBV19 to TRBJ2-7, with 7 bases lining up with TRBD2. CDR3 length equals 15 residues. The V gene's germline CDR1 is LNHDA and CDR2 SQIVND (reference sequence). Trimming removed 8 bases from V and 3 bases from J; junction bases left unmatched: 13. The CDR3 nucleotides are TGTGCCAGTTCCAGGACGGGGGAGGGGATCTACGAGCAGTACTTC. Protein product: CASSRTGEGIYEQYF.

The chain carries TRBV30 and TRBJ2-5; possible D gene TRBD2, 7 bases. The CDR3 contains 20 residues. Between the trimmed V and J ends, which lost 3 bases and 1 base, there was a span of 30 bases. Germline CDR1 GTSNPN, CDR2 SVGIG (reference sequence). The CDR3 here is CAWRPNRAVFGLELQETQYF. The CDR3 DNA reads TGTGCCTGGAGGCCCAACAGGGCGGTGTTCGGACTAGAACTCCAAGAGACCCAGTACTTC.

The chain couples TRBV5-4 to TRBJ2-3; possibly TRBD1 or TRBD2 for D (6 bases each). Germline V CDR1 and CDR2: SGHNT, YYREEE (reference sequence). Trimming pared 10 bases from V and 3 bases from J, leaving 15 bases between. The CDR3 consists of 13 residues. The CDR3 loop is CAWRGGGTDTQYF. In nucleotides, the CDR3 is TGTGCCTGGCGTGGAGGGGGGACAGATACGCAGTATTTT.

The gene calls are TRBV28 and TRBJ2-7; possibly TRBD1 or TRBD2 for D (5 bases each). V gave up 5 bases and J gave up 3 bases, with 17 bases separating them. Looked up from germline, CDR1 is MDHEN and CDR2 is SYDVKM. The CDR3 totals 15 residues. In DNA, the CDR3 is TGTGCCAGCAGTCCCCGGGGCCCGAGGTTCTACGAGCAGTACTTC. It yields the protein CASSPRGPRFYEQYF.